This TCR beta chain was identified during a study of CD8 T cells in Susac syndrome. This CDR3 is built from 16 residues. Trimming at V came to 6 bases and at J to 7 bases, leaving 15 bases not matched to a gene. CDR1 and CDR2 from the germline V gene are SGHDN and FVKESK. Random hexamers primed reverse transcription of about 0.45 to 1 ug RNA. With immunoSEQ multiplex PCR, TCR beta CDR3 was amplified across 54 Vbeta and 13 Jbeta. Via MiXCR, TCRdb re-called the immunoSEQ multiplex PCR reads, giving one row per CDR3 protein. The sample has 130,000 to 150,000 distinct CDR3 sequences; roughly 94% are singletons. General study points: The study recognized that the number of individuals in its TCR sequencing and HLA analysis was relatively small.

CD8+ and CD4+ T cells from blood underwent TCR beta sequencing. In contrast to the negatively isolated CD8+ and CD4+ T cells, TEMRA cells were FACS-enriched. Concerning this clonotype: The antigen is not known.

The gene calls are TRBV14 and TRBJ2-7; 10 bases line up with TRBD1. This clonotype originated in a human donor in good health. Sequencing was carried out using CD4+ T cells from PBMCs. CDR3 residues: CASSPHDRGPRREQYF. In nucleotides, the CDR3 is TGTGCCAGCAGTCCCCACGACAGGGGGCCACGTCGGGAGCAGTACTTC.